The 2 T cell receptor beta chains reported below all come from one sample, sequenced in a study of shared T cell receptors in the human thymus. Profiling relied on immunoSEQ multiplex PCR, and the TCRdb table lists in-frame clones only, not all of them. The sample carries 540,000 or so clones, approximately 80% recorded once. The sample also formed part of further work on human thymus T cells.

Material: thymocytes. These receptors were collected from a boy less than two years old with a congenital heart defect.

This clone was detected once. DNA of the CDR3: TGTGCCAGCAGCTCAGAGACAGGGGCGATCCACGAGCAGTACTTC. This encodes CASSSETGAIHEQYF. The chain couples TRBV11-3 to TRBJ2-7, with 8 nucleotides matching TRBD1. The CDR3 covers 15 residues. Germline loops: CDR1 SGHNT, CDR2 YENEEA. The V and J ends lost 4 bases and 5 bases, in that order; junction bases with no gene match: 10.

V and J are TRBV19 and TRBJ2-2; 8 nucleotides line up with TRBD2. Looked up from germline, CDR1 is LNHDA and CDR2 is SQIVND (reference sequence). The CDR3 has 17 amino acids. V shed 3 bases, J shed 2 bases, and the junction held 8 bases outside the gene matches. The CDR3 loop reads CASSITPRGGNTGELFF. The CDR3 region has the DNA TGTGCCAGTAGTATCACCCCCCGGGGGGGAAACACCGGGGAGCTGTTTTTT.